The rows below give T cell receptor beta chains drawn from one sample of a study of identical twins. From the 5' RACE reads, TCRdb called clonotypes with MiXCR, one entry per CDR3 protein. The sample shows some 790,000 distinct CDR3 sequences, over 15% of them seen only once. Separately, the same data were catalogued under a study of T cells expressing NK-cell markers.

What was sequenced was PBMCs. These receptors originate from a young woman in good health. CDR3s include the opening cysteine and the closing phenylalanine or tryptophan. Each record gives: J gene, V gene, D gene, clone size, CDR3 protein, CDR3 DNA. The D gene is left open where the match is weak. A clone size is listed for some rows: how often the clone was seen (once, few, many), or a class if it is expanded.

j_call: TRBJ2-1; v_call: TRBV7-6; d_call: NA; clone_size: NA; cdr3_aa: CASSPQLGGGNEQFF; cdr3_nt: TGTGCCAGCAGCCCTCAACTAGGGGGGGGGAATGAGCAGTTCTTC
j_call: TRBJ2-7; v_call: TRBV4-3; d_call: NA; clone_size: NA; cdr3_aa: CASSQDRASSYEQYF; cdr3_nt: TGCGCCAGCAGCCAAGACAGGGCGAGCTCCTACGAGCAGTACTTC
j_call: TRBJ1-1; v_call: TRBV7-9; d_call: NA; clone_size: NA; cdr3_aa: CASRTTSIVEAFF; cdr3_nt: TGTGCCAGCAGAACCACAAGCATTGTGGAAGCTTTCTTT
j_call: TRBJ2-2; v_call: TRBV7-9; d_call: NA; clone_size: NA; cdr3_aa: CASSPYSGELFF; cdr3_nt: TGTGCCAGCAGCCCGTACTCCGGGGAGCTGTTTTTT
j_call: TRBJ2-5; v_call: TRBV7-8; d_call: NA; clone_size: few; cdr3_aa: CASSVGPGPQETQYF; cdr3_nt: TGTGCCAGCAGCGTAGGACCGGGACCGCAAGAGACCCAGTACTTC
j_call: TRBJ2-3; v_call: TRBV20-1; d_call: NA; clone_size: many; cdr3_aa: CSARTWEADTQYF; cdr3_nt: TGCAGTGCTAGAACGTGGGAGGCAGATACGCAGTATTTT
j_call: TRBJ2-7; v_call: TRBV3-1; d_call: NA; clone_size: few; cdr3_aa: CASSQDPHEQYF; cdr3_nt: TGTGCCAGCAGCCAAGATCCCCACGAGCAGTACTTC
j_call: TRBJ2-2; v_call: TRBV10-2; d_call: NA; clone_size: few; cdr3_aa: CASRSGSTGELFF; cdr3_nt: TGCGCCAGCAGGTCAGGGAGCACCGGGGAGCTGTTTTTT
j_call: TRBJ2-7; v_call: TRBV12-3/TRBV12-4; d_call: TRBD1; clone_size: NA; cdr3_aa: CASSFSGTGVSGQYF; cdr3_nt: TGTGCCAGCAGTTTCTCCGGGACAGGGGTGAGTGGGCAGTACTTC
j_call: TRBJ2-7; v_call: TRBV6-2/TRBV6-3; d_call: NA; clone_size: NA; cdr3_aa: CASSYSGRQDYEQYF; cdr3_nt: TGTGCCAGCAGTTACTCGGGCCGACAGGACTACGAGCAGTACTTC
j_call: TRBJ2-7; v_call: TRBV12-3/TRBV12-4; d_call: NA; clone_size: many; cdr3_aa: CASSFGNTYEQYF; cdr3_nt: TGTGCCAGCAGTTTCGGGAACACCTACGAGCAGTACTTC
j_call: TRBJ2-7; v_call: TRBV1; d_call: NA; clone_size: NA; cdr3_aa: CTSGDEQYF; cdr3_nt: TGCACCAGTGGGGACGAGCAGTACTTC
j_call: TRBJ2-1; v_call: TRBV24-1; d_call: TRBD2; clone_size: NA; cdr3_aa: CATSDRTSGSYDEQFF; cdr3_nt: TGTGCCACCAGTGACCGAACTAGCGGGAGTTACGATGAGCAGTTCTTC
j_call: TRBJ2-1; v_call: TRBV20-1; d_call: NA; clone_size: few; cdr3_aa: CSAFSPSYNEQFF; cdr3_nt: TGCAGTGCCTTCTCACCCTCCTACAATGAGCAGTTCTTC
j_call: TRBJ2-7; v_call: TRBV7-6; d_call: NA; clone_size: NA; cdr3_aa: CASSLADSLSYEQYF; cdr3_nt: TGTGCCAGCAGCTTAGCAGACAGCCTCTCCTACGAGCAGTACTTC
j_call: TRBJ2-2; v_call: TRBV9; d_call: TRBD2; clone_size: NA; cdr3_aa: CASSVDGGALTGELFF; cdr3_nt: TGTGCCAGCAGCGTAGACGGGGGGGCCCTCACCGGGGAGCTGTTTTTT
j_call: TRBJ2-1; v_call: TRBV20-1; d_call: NA; clone_size: NA; cdr3_aa: CSARDQGGPHPNEQFF; cdr3_nt: TGCAGTGCTAGAGATCAGGGGGGCCCCCACCCCAATGAGCAGTTCTTC
j_call: TRBJ2-3; v_call: TRBV12-3/TRBV12-4; d_call: TRBD2; clone_size: NA; cdr3_aa: CASSLGLAGVQDTQYF; cdr3_nt: TGTGCCAGCAGTTTAGGTCTAGCGGGAGTTCAAGATACGCAGTATTTT
j_call: TRBJ2-5; v_call: TRBV12-3/TRBV12-4; d_call: NA; clone_size: NA; cdr3_aa: CASSPRAEETQYF; cdr3_nt: TGTGCCAGCAGCCCCAGAGCCGAAGAGACCCAGTACTTC
j_call: TRBJ2-1; v_call: TRBV6-5; d_call: NA; clone_size: many; cdr3_aa: CASSYSSAGTGEQFF; cdr3_nt: TGTGCCAGCAGTTACTCGAGTGCAGGGACGGGTGAGCAGTTCTTC
j_call: TRBJ2-1; v_call: TRBV20-1; d_call: NA; clone_size: NA; cdr3_aa: CSARGGPTYNEQFF; cdr3_nt: TGCAGTGCTAGGGGCGGACCCACCTACAATGAGCAGTTCTTC
j_call: TRBJ2-6; v_call: TRBV29-1; d_call: NA; clone_size: few; cdr3_aa: CSTFVPGANVLTF; cdr3_nt: TGCAGCACATTTGTACCTGGGGCCAACGTCCTGACTTTC